These 21 T cell receptor beta chains were all obtained from the same sample, sequenced in a study of blood T cell repertoires in COVID-19. Sequencing used immunoSEQ multiplex PCR; TCRdb keeps in-frame clones, though not all of them. The sample has 120,000 or so clones; roughly 90% are singletons. Sequencing input: peripheral blood. These receptors were collected from a middle-aged man with acute or convalescent COVID-19.

The J gene is TRBJ1-5, the V gene TRBV29-1, with D maybe TRBD1 (5 bases). The CDR3 has 15 amino acids. The V gene lost 4 bases and the J gene lost 3 bases, with 16 bases spanning the gap. Germline CDR1 is SQVTM and CDR2 is ANQGSEA. The chain's CDR3 is CSVAQTGTDNQPQHF. For the CDR3, the DNA is TGCAGCGTTGCCCAAACAGGAACGGACAATCAGCCCCAGCATTTT.

The chain links TRBV3-1 (or the pseudogene TRBV3-2) to TRBJ2-7; a weak D match, TRBD2 (5 bases). CDR1 LGHDT and CDR2 YNNKEL come from the germline V gene (reference sequence). Deletions cut 2 bases from V and 4 bases from J, with 15 bases between. The CDR3 runs to 15 residues. The CDR3 loop reads CASSQFIFTGYEQYF. Written as DNA, the CDR3 is TGTGCCAGCAGCCAATTTATCTTCACGGGGTACGAGCAGTACTTC.

The rearrangement joins TRBV5-1 to TRBJ2-3; D not certain. This CDR3 is 14 amino acids long. Germline CDR1 and CDR2: SGHRS and YFSETQ. V lost 2 bases and J lost 5, with 12 bases in between. The CDR3 nucleotides read TGCGCCAGCAGCTTTAAAGGAGCACAAGATACGCAGTATTTT. This sequence encodes CASSFKGAQDTQYF.

V and J are TRBV27 and TRBJ2-1; 8 positions agree with TRBD2. The germline gives CDR1 MNHEY, CDR2 SMNVEV (reference sequence). CDR3 length: 15 amino acids. Trimming removed 6 bases from V and 9 bases from J; junction bases left unmatched: 13. For the CDR3, the DNA is TGTGCCAGCAGCCGACCGGGACTAGGGTATGCTGAGCAGTTCTTC. It yields the protein CASSRPGLGYAEQFF.

The genes are TRBV27 and TRBJ2-3, with D possibly being TRBD1 (5 bases). The CDR3 runs to 14 residues. Deletions cut 3 bases from V and 2 bases from J, with 9 bases between. Germline loops: CDR1 MNHEY, CDR2 SMNVEV (reference sequence). Here the CDR3 reads CASSLLGDTDTQYF. For the CDR3, the DNA is TGTGCCAGCAGTTTGTTAGGGGACACAGATACGCAGTATTTT.

This chain joins TRBV12-3 or TRBV12-4 and TRBJ2-3; D perhaps matches TRBD2 (5 bases). This CDR3 spans 13 amino acids. V shed 7 bases and J shed 5 bases, with 13 bases lying between them. The CDR3 loop reads CASKTISGDTQYF. The CDR3 nucleotides are TGTGCCAGCAAAACCATAAGCGGAGATACGCAGTATTTT.

The table lists this clone with a few counts. The chain recombines TRBV7-8 with TRBJ1-2; D is unclear. The CDR3 is 13 amino acids. V gave up 6 bases and J gave up 1 base, with 9 bases separating them. The germline V gene has CDR1 SGHVS and CDR2 FQNEAQ. The CDR3 loop reads CASSRNSNYGYTF. CDR3 bases: TGTGCCAGCAGTCGCAACAGTAACTATGGCTACACCTTC.

The rearrangement joins TRBV29-1 to TRBJ2-7; TRBD2 might be the D (5 bases). CDR1 and CDR2 (germline): SQVTM, ANQGSEA. The CDR3 spans 14 residues. V was cut by 5 bases and J by 0 bases, with 14 bases left in between. The CDR3 nucleotides are TGCAGCGTTTCGCCCGGTGGGAGCTCCTACGAGCAGTACTTC. Protein product: CSVSPGGSSYEQYF.

This chain links TRBV30 with TRBJ1-2; D is unclear. CDR1 GTSNPN and CDR2 SVGIG come from the germline V gene (reference sequence). The V end was cut by 5 bases, the J end by 4 bases, with 14 bases between. This CDR3 contains 13 residues. This CDR3 is CAWAYGVAYGYTF. CDR3 DNA sequence: TGTGCCTGGGCCTACGGGGTGGCCTATGGCTACACCTTC.

The V gene is TRBV5-5, the J gene TRBJ2-7; TRBD2 matches 8 bases. Trimming took 0 bases from V and 7 from J; bases not matched to a gene: 0. The CDR3 covers 12 residues. Germline V CDR1 and CDR2: SGHKS, YYEKEE (reference sequence). The CDR3 DNA sequence: TGTGCCAGCAGCTTGGGACTAGCGGAGCAGTACTTC. Its translation: CASSLGLAEQYF.

The chain is built from TRBV20-1 and TRBJ2-7; 7 nucleotides align to TRBD1. The CDR3 is made up of 11 amino acids. Germline V gene data show CDR1 as DFQATT and CDR2 as SNEGSKA (reference sequence). The V segment lost 8 bases and the J segment 3 bases; nucleotides outside the gene matches: 4. The CDR3 DNA reads as TGCAGTCCCTGGACAGGCTACGAGCAGTACTTC. Its protein is CSPWTGYEQYF.

The chain recombines TRBV6-1 with TRBJ1-5; D unclear. The germline V and J ends were trimmed by 0 bases and 5 bases, with 8 bases remaining between them. Germline V CDR1 and CDR2: MNHNS, SASEGT. This CDR3 is built from 14 residues. CDR3: CASSEANRHQPQHF. The CDR3 DNA sequence: TGTGCCAGCAGTGAAGCCAACAGACATCAGCCCCAGCATTTT.

The V call is TRBV19, the J call TRBJ2-7, with no clear D. Looked up from germline, CDR1 is LNHDA and CDR2 is SQIVND (reference sequence). V gave up 5 bases and J gave up 0 bases, with 11 bases separating them. CDR3 length: 14 residues. As DNA, the CDR3 is TGTGCCAGTAGTCCTCGCTGGAGCTCCTACGAGCAGTACTTC. It is translated as CASSPRWSSYEQYF. The whole variable domain, remainder taken from reference TRBV19 and TRBJ2-7, is DGGITQSPKYLFRKEGQNVTLSCEQNLNHDAMYWYRQDPGQGLRLIYYSQIVNDFQKGDIAEGYSVSREKKESFPLTVTSAQKNPTAFYLCASSPRWSSYEQYFGPGTRLTVT.

This sequence joins TRBV6-1 and TRBJ2-2; D is unclear. The CDR3 runs to 14 residues. Germline values: CDR1 MNHNS, CDR2 SASEGT. The germline V and J ends were trimmed by 3 bases and 0 bases, with 5 bases remaining between them. The CDR3 DNA sequence: TGTGCCAGCAGTGAGGCAGCGAACACCGGGGAGCTGTTTTTT. Translated, it gives CASSEAANTGELFF.

CDR3 loop: CASSTTGENTGELFF. Written as DNA, the CDR3 is TGTGCCAGCAGCACAACAGGGGAAAATACCGGGGAGCTGTTTTTT. The chain couples TRBV5-5 to TRBJ2-2; 7 nucleotides line up with TRBD1. V lost 4 bases to trimming and J lost 5 bases; unmatched junction nucleotides: 8. The CDR3 is made up of 15 amino acids. CDR1 is SGHKS, CDR2 YYEKEE, per germline (reference sequence).

CDR3 nucleotide sequence: TGTGCCAGCAGCGTAGAGCTCGGGACTAGCGGCGAGCAGTACTTC. Translated, it gives CASSVELGTSGEQYF. This sequence joins TRBV9 and TRBJ2-7, with 11 bases fitting TRBD2. Unmatched junction bases numbered 5, after V lost 0 bases and J lost 6 bases. Looked up from germline, CDR1 is SGDLS and CDR2 is YYNGEE. The CDR3 extends over 15 amino acids.

The chain is built from TRBV4-1 and TRBJ2-7; 9 positions match TRBD1. This CDR3 region has 15 residues. From germline, CDR1 is MGHRA and CDR2 YSYEKL. After removal of 0 bases from V and 6 bases from J, the junction contained 6 bases not matched to a gene. Here the CDR3 reads CASSQDLTGGREQYF. The CDR3 DNA reads TGCGCCAGCAGCCAAGATTTAACAGGGGGCCGCGAGCAGTACTTC.

The gene calls are TRBV2 and TRBJ2-1, with 8 positions matching TRBD1. Trimming took 3 bases from V and 0 from J; bases not matched to a gene: 16. CDR3 length: 20 amino acids. Germline assignment: CDR1 SNHLY and CDR2 FYNNEI. The CDR3 spells CASSDPTQGASVSSYNEQFF. The CDR3 coding sequence is TGTGCCAGCAGTGATCCCACCCAGGGGGCTAGCGTAAGCTCCTACAATGAGCAGTTCTTC. The full variable domain, completed using reference TRBV2 and TRBJ2-1, is EPEVTQTPSHQVTQMGQEVILRCVPISNHLYFYWYRQILGQKVEFLVSFYNNEISEKSEIFDDQFSVERPDGSNFTLKIRSTKLEDSAMYFCASSDPTQGASVSSYNEQFFGPGTRLTVL.

This chain links TRBV12-3 or TRBV12-4 with TRBJ1-2; perhaps TRBD1 as D (6 bases). CDR3 length: 12 amino acids. Between the trimmed V and J ends, which lost 6 bases and 4 bases, there was a span of 9 bases. Here the CDR3 reads CASSRGPYGYTF. The CDR3 DNA sequence: TGTGCCAGCAGCAGGGGACCCTATGGCTACACCTTC.

This clone was seen more than once but under ten times. V gene TRBV15 combines with J gene TRBJ2-3; D remains unclear. The CDR3 runs 14 residues. Germline CDR1 and CDR2: LNHNV and YYDKDF (reference sequence). The V and J ends lost 3 bases and 4 bases respectively, with 11 bases between them. Here the CDR3 reads CATSSLPRADTQYF. DNA for the CDR3: TGTGCCACCAGCAGCCTCCCCCGGGCAGATACGCAGTATTTT.

This chain uses TRBV7-9 with TRBJ2-5; 10 bases map to TRBD1. With V trimmed by 5 bases and J by 3 bases, 3 bases remained unmatched. Germline CDR1 and CDR2: SEHNR and FQNEAQ (reference sequence). The CDR3 sequence is 14 residues long. The CDR3 is CASSLGTGEETQYF. The CDR3 DNA is TGTGCCAGCAGCCTCGGGACAGGGGAAGAGACCCAGTACTTC.